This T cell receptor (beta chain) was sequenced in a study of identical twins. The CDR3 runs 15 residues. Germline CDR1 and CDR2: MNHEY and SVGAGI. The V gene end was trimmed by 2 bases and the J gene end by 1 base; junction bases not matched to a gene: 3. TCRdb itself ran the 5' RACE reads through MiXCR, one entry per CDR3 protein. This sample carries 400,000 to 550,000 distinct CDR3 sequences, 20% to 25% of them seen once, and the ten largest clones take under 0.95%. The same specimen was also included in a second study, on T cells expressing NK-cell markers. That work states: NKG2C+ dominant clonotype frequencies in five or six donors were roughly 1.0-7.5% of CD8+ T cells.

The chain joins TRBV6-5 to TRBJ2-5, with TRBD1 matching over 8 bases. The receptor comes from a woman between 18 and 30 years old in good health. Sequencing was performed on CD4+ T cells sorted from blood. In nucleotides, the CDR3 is TGTGCCAGCAGTTACCCAGGGGGCGGCCAAGAGACCCAGTACTTC. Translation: CASSYPGGGQETQYF.